The rows below give T cell receptor beta chains drawn from one sample of a study of T cells after yellow fever vaccination. TCRdb reanalysed the 5' RACE reads using MiXCR and keeps one entry per CDR3 protein. The sample contains approximately 74,000 distinct CDR3 sequences, around 6.9% of which appear only once. The specimen was CD8+ T cells sorted from PBMCs, collected less than 6 days after the first yellow fever vaccination. These receptors originate from a man younger than 30 who received the YFV17D yellow fever vaccine. The CDR3 runs from the conserved cysteine through the conserved F or W. Each record gives: V gene, J gene, D gene, clone size, CDR3 protein, CDR3 DNA. The D gene is left open where the match is weak. A clone size is listed for some rows: how often the clone was seen (once, few, many), or a class if it is expanded.

>TRBV4-3|TRBJ1-5|NA|NA
CASSQVVADQPQHF
TGCGCCAGCAGCCAAGTCGTGGCGGATCAGCCCCAGCATTTT
>TRBV12-3/TRBV12-4|TRBJ2-2|NA|NA
CASTPEGRPTGELFF
TGTGCCAGCACCCCCGAGGGCAGACCCACCGGGGAGCTGTTTTTT
>TRBV12-3/TRBV12-4|TRBJ2-7|NA|few
CASSFSRYEQYF
TGTGCCAGCAGTTTCTCCCGATACGAGCAGTACTTC
>TRBV4-1|TRBJ1-1|NA|NA
CASSQVIQNTEAFF
TGCGCCAGCAGCCAGGTAATACAGAACACTGAAGCTTTCTTT
>TRBV4-3|TRBJ2-2|NA|many
CASSQVPNTGELFF
TGCGCCAGCAGCCAAGTGCCCAACACCGGGGAGCTGTTTTTT
>TRBV29-1|TRBJ2-5|TRBD2|NA
CSSEPRGGGETQYF
TGCAGCTCCGAGCCAAGGGGCGGGGGAGAGACCCAGTACTTC
>TRBV5-1|TRBJ2-2|NA|NA
CATPLGVPGELFF
TGCGCCACCCCGTTGGGGGTCCCCGGGGAGCTGTTTTTT
>TRBV4-3|TRBJ2-1|TRBD1|NA
CASSQGTGVGYEQFF
TGCGCCAGCAGCCAAGGGACAGGGGTAGGCTATGAGCAGTTCTTC
>TRBV4-2|TRBJ2-3|TRBD2|NA
CASSPMTSGTSTDTQYF
TGTGCCAGCAGCCCAATGACTAGCGGGACTAGCACAGATACGCAGTATTTT
>TRBV7-8|TRBJ2-2|TRBD1|NA
CASSFPGQGVFGGELFF
TGTGCCAGCAGCTTCCCGGGACAGGGGGTGTTTGGCGGGGAGCTGTTTTTT
>TRBV18|TRBJ2-1|TRBD2|NA
CASSLGTKYNEQFF
TGTGCCAGCTCACTCGGGACTAAATACAATGAGCAGTTCTTC
>TRBV19|TRBJ2-7|NA|many
CASSIEASYEQYF
TGTGCCAGTAGTATAGAGGCCTCCTACGAGCAGTACTTC
>TRBV20-1|TRBJ1-6|NA|few
CSARGQVTPPPLHF
TGCAGTGCTAGAGGGCAGGTGACACCCCCACCCCTCCACTTT
>TRBV15|TRBJ1-2|TRBD1|once
CATSRGQTYGYTF
TGTGCCACCAGCAGGGGACAGACCTATGGCTACACCTTC
>TRBV19|TRBJ2-1|TRBD1|few
CASTLDRVSYNEQFF
TGTGCCAGTACCTTAGACAGGGTTTCCTACAATGAGCAGTTCTTC
>TRBV20-1|TRBJ1-6|TRBD1|few
CSAPGQGESSPLHF
TGCAGTGCACCGGGACAGGGAGAAAGTTCACCCCTCCACTTT
>TRBV4-1|TRBJ2-2|TRBD1|few
CASSPTGGSAGELFF
TGCGCCAGCAGCCCTACAGGGGGTTCCGCCGGGGAGCTGTTTTTT
>TRBV27|TRBJ2-2|NA|many
CASSFARHNGELFF
TGTGCCAGCAGTTTCGCAAGACACAACGGGGAGCTGTTTTTT
>TRBV4-2|TRBJ2-6|NA|NA
CASSDRDGSGANVLTF
TGTGCCAGCAGCGACCGGGACGGCTCTGGGGCCAACGTCCTGACTTTC
>TRBV6-1|TRBJ2-3|TRBD2|few
CASRGLAGGTSTDTQYF
TGTGCCAGCAGGGGACTAGCGGGGGGCACTAGCACAGATACGCAGTATTTT
>TRBV5-1|TRBJ2-1|NA|few
CASSFWGSSEQFF
TGCGCCAGCAGCTTTTGGGGAAGCAGTGAGCAGTTCTTC
>TRBV6-5|TRBJ1-6|NA|many
CASSPFWAPNNSPLHF
TGTGCCAGCAGTCCCTTCTGGGCGCCTAATAATTCACCCCTCCACTTT
>TRBV4-3|TRBJ2-1|NA|many
CASSQETGPVFF
TGCGCCAGCAGCCAAGAAACAGGACCGGTTTTCTTC